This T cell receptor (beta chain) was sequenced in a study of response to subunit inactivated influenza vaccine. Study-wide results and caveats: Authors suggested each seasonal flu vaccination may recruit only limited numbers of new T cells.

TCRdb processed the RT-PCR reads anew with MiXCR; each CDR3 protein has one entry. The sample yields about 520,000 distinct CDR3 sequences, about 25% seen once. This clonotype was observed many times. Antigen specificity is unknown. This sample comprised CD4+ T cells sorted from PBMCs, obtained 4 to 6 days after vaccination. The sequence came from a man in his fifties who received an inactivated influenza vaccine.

The CDR3 reads CASSHQQGDEQYF. The CDR3 DNA is TGCGCCAGCAGCCATCAACAGGGGGACGAGCAGTACTTC. The J gene is TRBJ2-7, the V gene TRBV4-1, with 8 bases matching TRBD1. Germline V gene sequence: CDR1 MGHRA, CDR2 YSYEKL. Trimming took 3 bases from V and 5 from J; bases not matched to a gene: 3. This CDR3 spans 13 amino acids.